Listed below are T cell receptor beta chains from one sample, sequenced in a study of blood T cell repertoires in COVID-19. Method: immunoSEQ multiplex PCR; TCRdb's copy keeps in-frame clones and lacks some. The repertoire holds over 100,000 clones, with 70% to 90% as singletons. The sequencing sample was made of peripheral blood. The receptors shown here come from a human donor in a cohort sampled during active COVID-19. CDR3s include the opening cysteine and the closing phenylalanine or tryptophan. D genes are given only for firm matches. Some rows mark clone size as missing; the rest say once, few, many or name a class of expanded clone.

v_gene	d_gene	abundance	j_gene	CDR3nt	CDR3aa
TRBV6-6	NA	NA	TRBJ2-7	TGTGCCAGCAGTTCCCAGGGTTTATCCTACGAGCAGTACTTC	CASSSQGLSYEQYF
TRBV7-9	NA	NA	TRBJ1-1	TGTGCCAGCAGCCCACCGCCGGGGACTGAAGCTTTCTTT	CASSPPPGTEAFF
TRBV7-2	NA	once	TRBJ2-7	TGTGCCAGCAGCCCCCGGGGATACGAGCAGTACTTC	CASSPRGYEQYF
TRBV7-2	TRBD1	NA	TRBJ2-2	TGTGCCAGCAGCTTACTCAGGGGGCGCGCGGGCCCCGGGGAGCTGTTTTTT	CASSLLRGRAGPGELFF
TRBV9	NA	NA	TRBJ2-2	TGTGCCAGCAGCGTAGGGGCCAAAGGGGGACCGAACACCGGGGAGCTGTTTTTT	CASSVGAKGGPNTGELFF
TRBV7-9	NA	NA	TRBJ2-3	TGTGCCAGCAGCTTAGCCCAATTCCGAGACACAGGCAGGGATACGCAGTATTTT	CASSLAQFRDTGRDTQYF
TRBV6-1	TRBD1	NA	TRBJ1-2	TGTGCCAGCAGTGAAGCAGGGGGCTGGAATGGCTACACCTTC	CASSEAGGWNGYTF
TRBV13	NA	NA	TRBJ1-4	TGTGCCAGCAGCAAGAAAATGGGCACAACTAATGAAAAACTGTTTTTT	CASSKKMGTTNEKLFF
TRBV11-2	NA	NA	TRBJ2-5	TGTGCCAGCAGCTTAGATGGCGCGGGAGAGACCCAGTACTTC	CASSLDGAGETQYF
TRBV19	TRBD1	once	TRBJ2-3	TGTGCCAGTAGTATAAGGGGACAGACCACAGATACGCAGTATTTT	CASSIRGQTTDTQYF
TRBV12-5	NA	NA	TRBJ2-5	TGTGCTAGTGCCATCACAGGGAAGGAAGAGACCCAGTACTTC	CASAITGKEETQYF
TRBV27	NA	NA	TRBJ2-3	TGTGCCAGCAGTTCCCTACGGGGAAATGACTTCACAGATACGCAGTATTTT	CASSSLRGNDFTDTQYF
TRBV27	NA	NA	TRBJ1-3	TGTGCCAGCAGTATACCTTTTGACAGGAATGGAAACACCATATATTTT	CASSIPFDRNGNTIYF
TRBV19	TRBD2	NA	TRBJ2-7	TGTGCCAGTAGTACTCAGCGGGGGGGCTCCTACGAGCAGTACTTC	CASSTQRGGSYEQYF
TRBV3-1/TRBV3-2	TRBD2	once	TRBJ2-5	TGTGCCAGCAGCCCCTGGCGGGGGGGCGTTGGAGAGACCCAGTACTTC	CASSPWRGGVGETQYF
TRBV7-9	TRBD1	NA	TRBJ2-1	TGTGCCAGCACCCCTATCCCGGGACAGGGGTCCAATGAGCAGTTCTTC	CASTPIPGQGSNEQFF
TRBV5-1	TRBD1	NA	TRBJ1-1	TGCGCCAGCTGGGCAGGGGGCTCAGGGGGAGCTTTCTTT	CASWAGGSGGAFF
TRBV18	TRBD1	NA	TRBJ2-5	TGTGCCAGCTCACCTCGGACAGGGGCCTCCCAAGAGACCCAGTACTTC	CASSPRTGASQETQYF
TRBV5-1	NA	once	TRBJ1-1	TGCGCCAGCAGCTTTCATACGGACACTGAAGCTTTCTTT	CASSFHTDTEAFF
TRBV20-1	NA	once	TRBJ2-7	TGCAGTGCTAGGGGATCAGGGATGCAGTACTTC	CSARGSGMQYF
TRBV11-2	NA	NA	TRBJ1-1	TGTGCCAGCAGCTTTCGTGAGTCGGCTTTCTTT	CASSFRESAFF
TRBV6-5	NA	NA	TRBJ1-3	TGTGCCAGCAGCTCAGGTTGGTCTGGAAACACCATATATTTT	CASSSGWSGNTIYF
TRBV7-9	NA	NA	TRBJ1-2	TGTGCCAGCAGCTTTATACAGGGTAGCTATGGCTACACCTTC	CASSFIQGSYGYTF
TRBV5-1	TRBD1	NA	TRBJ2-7	TGCGCCAGCAGCTTAGAATGGGACAGACGCGAGCAGTACTTC	CASSLEWDRREQYF
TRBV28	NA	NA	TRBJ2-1	TGTGCCAGCAGCCTATCGGATGAGCAGTTCTTC	CASSLSDEQFF
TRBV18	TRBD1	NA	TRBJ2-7	TGTGCCAGCTCACAAGGACAGGGGGCCGGGGAGCAGTACTTC	CASSQGQGAGEQYF
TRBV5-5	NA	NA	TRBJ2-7	TGTGCCAGCAGCAGGTTGGGGCCTACCTACGAGCAGTACTTC	CASSRLGPTYEQYF
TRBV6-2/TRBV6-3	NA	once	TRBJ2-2	TGTGCCAGCAGCTCTCAGGGGGGAGGCTACACCGGGGAGCTGTTTTTT	CASSSQGGGYTGELFF
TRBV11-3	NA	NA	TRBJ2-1	TGTGCCAGCAGCTCCTTCGGCTCCTACAATGAGCAGTTCTTC	CASSSFGSYNEQFF
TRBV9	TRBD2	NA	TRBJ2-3	TGTGCCAGTAGACCAGCGGGACTAGCGACAGATACGCAGTATTTT	CASRPAGLATDTQYF
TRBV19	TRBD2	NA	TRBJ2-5	TGTGCCAGTGGCCTAGCGGGCCAAGAGACCCAGTACTTC	CASGLAGQETQYF
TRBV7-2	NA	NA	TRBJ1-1	TGTGCCAGCAGCTTAAATCTCATTTCAGGGGCGGCAGCTTTCTTT	CASSLNLISGAAAFF
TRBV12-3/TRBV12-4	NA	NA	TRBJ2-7	TGTGCCAGCAGTTTTTTCGGCGGGTACGAGCAGTACTTC	CASSFFGGYEQYF
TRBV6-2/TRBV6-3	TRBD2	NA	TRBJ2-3	TGTGCCAGCAGTTACCCCATCGGACTAGCGGACACAGATACGCAGTATTTT	CASSYPIGLADTDTQYF
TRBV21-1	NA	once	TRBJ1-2	TGTGCCAGCAGCAAAATGCGAGGGGGACGAACCTATGGCTACACCTTC	CASSKMRGGRTYGYTF
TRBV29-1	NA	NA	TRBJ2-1	TGCAGCGTTGGTCGGCAGGGAACCTACAATGAGCAGTTCTTC	CSVGRQGTYNEQFF
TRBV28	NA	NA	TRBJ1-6	TGTGCCAGCACGGAACTCCGAGGGATAATTAATTCACCCCTCCACTTT	CASTELRGIINSPLHF
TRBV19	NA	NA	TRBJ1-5	TGTGCCAGTAGGAATGATGAGTTAAGCAATCAGCCCCAGCATTTT	CASRNDELSNQPQHF
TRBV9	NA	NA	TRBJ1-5	TGTGCCAGCAGCGTAGGTACAGGGCCTGATCAGCCCCAGCATTTT	CASSVGTGPDQPQHF
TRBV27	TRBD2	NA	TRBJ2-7	TGTGCCAGCAGCCCGACTAGCGGGAGGGCCAAACTCTTC	CASSPTSGRAKLF
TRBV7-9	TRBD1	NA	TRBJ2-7	TGTGCCAGCAGCTCCGGACAGGGGGCGCCCCGAGAGCAGTACTTC	CASSSGQGAPREQYF